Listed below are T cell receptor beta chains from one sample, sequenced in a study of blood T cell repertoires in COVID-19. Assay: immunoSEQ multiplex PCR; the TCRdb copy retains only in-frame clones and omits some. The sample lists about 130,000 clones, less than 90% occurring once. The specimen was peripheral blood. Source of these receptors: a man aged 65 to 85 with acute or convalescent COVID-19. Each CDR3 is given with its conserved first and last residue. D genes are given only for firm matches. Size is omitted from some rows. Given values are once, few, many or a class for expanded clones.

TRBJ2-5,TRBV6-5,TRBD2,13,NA,TGTGCCAGCAGTTATAGCGGGCAAGAGACCCAGTACTTC,CASSYSGQETQYF
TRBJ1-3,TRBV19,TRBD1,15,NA,TGTGCCAGTAGTATGGGGACAGGTTCCGGAAACACCATATATTTT,CASSMGTGSGNTIYF
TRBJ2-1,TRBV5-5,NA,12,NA,TGTGCCAGCAGCTTGGTTCGCAATGAGCAGTTCTTC,CASSLVRNEQFF
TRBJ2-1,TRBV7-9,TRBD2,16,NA,TGTGCCAGCACCATCCCGACTAGCGGCTCCTACAATGAGCAGTTCTTC,CASTIPTSGSYNEQFF
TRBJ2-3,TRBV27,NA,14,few,TGTGCCAGCTGTAGGGGTGGTAGCACAGATACGCAGTATTTT,CASCRGGSTDTQYF
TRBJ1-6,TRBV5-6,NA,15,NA,TGTGCCAGCAGCTTGGGGCAGGGCTATAATTCACCCCTCCACTTT,CASSLGQGYNSPLHF
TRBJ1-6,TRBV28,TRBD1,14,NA,TGTGCCAGCAGCCCCGACAGGGTAAATTCACCCCTCCACTTT,CASSPDRVNSPLHF
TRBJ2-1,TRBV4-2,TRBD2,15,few,TGTGCCAGCAGCCCCGGGGGGGGGTCTAACAATGAGCAGTTCTTC,CASSPGGGSNNEQFF
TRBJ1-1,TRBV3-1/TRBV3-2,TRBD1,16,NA,TGTGCCAGCAGCCATGACAGGGGGCTGTTCGACACTGAAGCTTTCTTT,CASSHDRGLFDTEAFF
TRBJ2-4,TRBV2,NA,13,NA,TGTGCCAGCAGTGAACTAGCCAAAAACATTCAGTACTTC,CASSELAKNIQYF
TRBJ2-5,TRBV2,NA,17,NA,TGTGCCAGCAGTAACCCGGCGGGGGCGGGGAACCAAGAGACCCAGTACTTC,CASSNPAGAGNQETQYF
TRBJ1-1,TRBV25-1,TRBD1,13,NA,TGTGCCAGCAGTGAGGACAGGCTTACGGAAGCTTTCTTT,CASSEDRLTEAFF
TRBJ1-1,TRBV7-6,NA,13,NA,TGTGCCAGCAGCCAGAAACCGAACACTGAAGCTTTCTTT,CASSQKPNTEAFF
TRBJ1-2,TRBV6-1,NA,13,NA,TGTGCCAGCAGTGATTACAGGGAACATGGCTACACCTTC,CASSDYREHGYTF
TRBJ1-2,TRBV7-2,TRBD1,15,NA,TGTGCCAGCAGCTTAGTACTTGCAGGGGGCGATGGCTACACCTTC,CASSLVLAGGDGYTF
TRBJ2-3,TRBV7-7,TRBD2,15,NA,TGTGCTAGCAGTCTTAGCGGGGAGAGCACAGATACGCAGTATTTT,CASSLSGESTDTQYF
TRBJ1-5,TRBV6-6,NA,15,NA,TGTGCCAGCACTTTAGGTGGGCCGTTAAATCAGCCCCAGCATTTT,CASTLGGPLNQPQHF
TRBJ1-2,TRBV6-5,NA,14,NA,TGTGCCAGCAGTTATGGTGGGCAGCCCTATGGCTACACCTTC,CASSYGGQPYGYTF
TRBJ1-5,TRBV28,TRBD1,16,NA,TGTGCCAGCAATTCACCGGGACAGGTCGTAATTCAGCCCCAGCATTTT,CASNSPGQVVIQPQHF
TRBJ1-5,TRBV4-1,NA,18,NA,TGCGCCAGCAGCCAAGTGGTCTGGGGGGGCGGATCCAATCAGCCCCAGCATTTT,CASSQVVWGGGSNQPQHF
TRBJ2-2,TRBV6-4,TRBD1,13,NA,TGTGCCAGCAGTACAGGGGCCGCGGGGGAGCTGTTTTTT,CASSTGAAGELFF
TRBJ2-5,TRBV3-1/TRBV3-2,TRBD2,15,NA,TGTGCCAGCAGCCCGGCGGCTAGCGGGGGTCGTACCCAGTACTTC,CASSPAASGGRTQYF
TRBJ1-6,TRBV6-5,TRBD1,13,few,TGTGCCAGCAGTTCGGACAGGGGTTCACCCCTCCACTTT,CASSSDRGSPLHF